This entry lists 15 T cell receptor beta chains sequenced from one sample in a study of cytomegalovirus exposure and HLA in healthy donors. Here immunoSEQ multiplex PCR was the method, and the copy in TCRdb shows in-frame clones only, minus some. The table has about 330,000 clones, 80% to 90% seen once; the top ten hold roughly 0.8%. The sample was PBMCs. The origin of the receptors is a woman aged 18-29 years in good health and CMV-seronegative.

V gene TRBV27 combines with J gene TRBJ1-1; TRBD1 aligns across 7 bases. Looked up from germline, CDR1 is MNHEY and CDR2 is SMNVEV (reference sequence). The J segment lost 3 bases and the V segment lost 6 bases, leaving 4 bases of the junction unmatched. CDR3 length equals 13 residues. The CDR3 region is CASSADRDTEAFF. CDR3 DNA: TGTGCCAGCAGCGCCGACAGGGACACTGAAGCTTTCTTT.

The rearrangement joins TRBV28 to TRBJ1-4; the match to TRBD1 covers 8 bases. The CDR3 runs 18 residues. J gave up 8 bases and V 1 base, and 15 bases lay outside the gene matches. Germline-derived CDR1 and CDR2 are MDHEN and SYDVKM. The CDR3 DNA follows: TGTGCCAGCAGTTTATTCCCCCTCGACAGGGGAAGACAGGAAAAACTGTTTTTT. Translated, it gives CASSLFPLDRGRQEKLFF.

As for this clone: The junction departs from germline at one end; a sequencing error may be responsible. This chain links TRBV5-4 with TRBJ1-1, with D unclear. Germline-derived CDR1 and CDR2 are SGHNT and YYREEE (reference sequence). CDR3 length: 14 residues. CDR3: CASSLGFGNTEAFF. The DNA for the CDR3 is TGTGCCAGCAGTTTGGGTTTCGGGAACACTGAAGCTTTCTTT.

V usage is TRBV6-5 and J usage is TRBJ1-4, with D unclear. Germline CDR1 is MNHEY and CDR2 is SVGAGI. This CDR3 is built from 13 residues. The V end lost 6 bases, the J end lost 8 bases, and 13 bases lay between the germline ends. CDR3 coding DNA: TGTGCCAGCAGACTCGCACCCTTCGAAAAACTGTTTTTT. Translated: CASRLAPFEKLFF.

This clone came up a few times. This chain links TRBV4-3 with TRBJ2-5, with TRBD2 as a possible D gene (6 bases). CDR1 and CDR2 (germline): LGHNA, YSLEER. Deletions cut 1 base from V and 1 base from J, with 13 bases between. The CDR3 totals 16 residues. The CDR3 DNA reads as TGCGCCAGCAGCCAAGGAGTAGCGGAAGGCCAAGAGACCCAGTACTTC. Amino acids: CASSQGVAEGQETQYF.

The chain couples TRBV27 to TRBJ2-5; 8 bases map to TRBD1. The V gene's germline CDR1 is MNHEY and CDR2 SMNVEV (reference sequence). V gave up 5 bases and J gave up 2 bases; unmatched junction bases: 7. This CDR3 spans 15 amino acids. For the CDR3, the DNA is TGTGCCAGCAGTCCATTGACAGGGGTGCAAGAGACCCAGTACTTC. Encoded protein: CASSPLTGVQETQYF.

V gene TRBV7-2 combines with J gene TRBJ1-5, with D maybe TRBD1 (5 bases). The germline V gene encodes CDR1 SGHTA and CDR2 FQGNSA. This CDR3 is built from 15 residues. V lost 1 base and J 6 bases, leaving 13 bases between the germline ends. CDR3 DNA: TGTGCCAGCAGCTTAGTGGGGGGAGAGGGTCAGCCCCAGCATTTT. Protein sequence: CASSLVGGEGQPQHF. Variable domain in full (rest from reference TRBV7-2 and TRBJ1-5): GAGVSQSPSNKVTEKGKDVELRCDPISGHTALYWYRQSLGQGLEFLIYFQGNSAPDKSGLPSDRFSAERTGGSVSTLTIQRTQQEDSAVYLCASSLVGGEGQPQHFGDGTRLSIL.

The chain has TRBV19 and TRBJ2-7, with 9 nucleotides matching TRBD1. CDR1 and CDR2 (germline): LNHDA, SQIVND (reference sequence). This CDR3 region has 16 residues. Trimming cost V 5 bases and J 5 bases; bases outside gene matches: 13. The CDR3, as DNA: TGTGCCAGTAGTCCTCCACCCTGGACAGGGGCCCACGAGCAGTACTTC. This codes for CASSPPPWTGAHEQYF.

The chain couples TRBV6-6 to TRBJ2-7; a weak D match, TRBD1 (5 bases). The CDR3 has 13 residues. Trimming took off 6 bases at V and 2 bases at J, with 11 bases between the two ends. CDR1 and CDR2 (germline): MNHNY, SVGAGI (reference sequence). The CDR3 spells CASSLQGPYEQYF. The CDR3 DNA is TGTGCCAGCAGCCTCCAGGGTCCCTACGAGCAGTACTTC.

This sequence joins TRBV7-3 and TRBJ2-1; the D gene is possibly TRBD2 (6 bases). CDR3 length: 15 residues. V was clipped by 2 bases and J by 2 bases, with 10 bases between them. Germline CDR1 is SGHTA and CDR2 is FQGTGA. CDR3 sequence reads: CASSLVADPYNEQFF. CDR3 DNA sequence: TGTGCCAGCAGCTTAGTAGCGGACCCCTACAATGAGCAGTTCTTC.

J is TRBJ2-7 and V is TRBV20-1; D is ambiguous. Germline CDR1 is DFQATT and CDR2 is SNEGSKA (reference sequence). CDR3 length: 11 amino acids. V dropped 6 bases and J dropped 5 bases, with 11 bases sitting between them. CDR3 protein: CSARLVNEQYF. CDR3 in DNA: TGCAGTGCGCGTCTTGTGAACGAGCAGTACTTC.

This chain joins TRBV6-5 and TRBJ2-1; 7 nucleotides match TRBD2. This CDR3 spans 15 amino acids. Germline V gene sequence: CDR1 MNHEY, CDR2 SVGAGI. J lost 2 bases, V lost 2 bases, and 3 bases had no gene match. CDR3 DNA: TGTGCCAGCAGTTACGAGGGAGGGCCCTACAATGAGCAGTTCTTC. It translates to CASSYEGGPYNEQFF.

This clone was seen just once. The chain uses TRBV11-2 and TRBJ2-5; 10 bases align to TRBD2. The CDR3 has 17 residues. The V and J ends lost 5 bases and 3 bases, in that order; junction bases with no gene match: 12. CDR1 and CDR2 from the germline V gene are SGHAT and FQNNGV. CDR3 loop: CASSNDVLAGKEETQYF. The DNA for the CDR3 is TGTGCCAGCAGCAACGACGTACTAGCGGGAAAGGAAGAGACCCAGTACTTC.

The count of this clone is one. The rearrangement joins TRBV5-6 to TRBJ2-1, with a weak D call TRBD2 (6 bases). The germline V gene encodes CDR1 SGHDT and CDR2 YYEEEE. This CDR3 contains 12 residues. V lost 3 bases to trimming and J lost 6 bases, with 7 bases between them. CDR3 in DNA: TGTGCCAGCAGCTATAGCGGCAATGAGCAGTTCTTC. It encodes CASSYSGNEQFF.

The chain employs TRBV9 and TRBJ2-1, with a tentative D call TRBD1 (6 bases). CDR1 SGDLS and CDR2 YYNGEE come from the germline V gene. V lost 4 bases, J lost 7 bases, and 21 bases lay in between. The CDR3 consists of 16 residues. The CDR3 region has the DNA TGTGCCAGCAGCACAGTGGGGTCCCAGGGGAAAAATGAGCAGTTCTTC. It translates to CASSTVGSQGKNEQFF.